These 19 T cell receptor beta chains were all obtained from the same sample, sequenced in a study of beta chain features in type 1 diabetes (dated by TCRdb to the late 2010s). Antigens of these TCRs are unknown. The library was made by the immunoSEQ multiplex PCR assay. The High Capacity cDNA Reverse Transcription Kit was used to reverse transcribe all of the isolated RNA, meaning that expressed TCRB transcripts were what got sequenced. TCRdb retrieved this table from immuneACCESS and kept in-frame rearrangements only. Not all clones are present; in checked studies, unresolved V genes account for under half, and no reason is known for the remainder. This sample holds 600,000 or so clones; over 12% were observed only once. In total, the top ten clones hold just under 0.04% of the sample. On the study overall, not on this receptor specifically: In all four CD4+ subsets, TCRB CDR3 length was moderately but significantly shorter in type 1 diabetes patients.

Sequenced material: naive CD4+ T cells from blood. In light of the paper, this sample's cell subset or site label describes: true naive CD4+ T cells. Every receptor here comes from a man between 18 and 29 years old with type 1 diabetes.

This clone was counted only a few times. The CDR3 region has the DNA TGTGCCACACTTGGGGGAGTTGACTATGGCTACACCTTC. This encodes CATLGGVDYGYTF. The chain has TRBV7-9 and TRBJ1-2; D perhaps matches TRBD1 (5 bases). V was shortened by 10 bases and J by 3 bases, with 15 bases between the two germline ends. Germline V lookup: CDR1 SEHNR, CDR2 FQNEAQ (reference sequence). There are 13 residues in the CDR3.

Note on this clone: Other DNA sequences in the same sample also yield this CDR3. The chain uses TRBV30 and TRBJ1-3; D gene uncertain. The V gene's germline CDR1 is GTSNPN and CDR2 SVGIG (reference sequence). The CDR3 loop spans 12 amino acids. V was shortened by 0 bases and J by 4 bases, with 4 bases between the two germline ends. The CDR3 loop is CAWSVPGNTIYF. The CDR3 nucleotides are TGTGCCTGGAGTGTACCCGGAAACACCATATATTTT.

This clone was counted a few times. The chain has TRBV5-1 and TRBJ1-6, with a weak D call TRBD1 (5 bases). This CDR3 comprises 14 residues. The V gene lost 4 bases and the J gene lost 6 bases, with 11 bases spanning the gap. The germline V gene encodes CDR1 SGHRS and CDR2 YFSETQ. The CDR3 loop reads CASSPGGVNSPLHF. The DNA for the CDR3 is TGCGCCAGCAGCCCCGGGGGGGTTAATTCACCCCTCCACTTT.

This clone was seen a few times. CDR3 DNA: TGTGCCTGGATTGCCCCCAGGAGTGACTATGGCTACACCTTC. Encoded protein: CAWIAPRSDYGYTF. The rearrangement links TRBV30 to TRBJ1-2, with D unclear. The length of the CDR3 is 14 residues. From germline, CDR1 is GTSNPN and CDR2 SVGIG (reference sequence). Trimming pared 4 bases from V and 3 bases from J, leaving 15 bases between.

As DNA, the CDR3 is TGTGCCAGCTCACTCTCGGTAACAGATACGCAGTATTTT. This translates into CASSLSVTDTQYF. This chain uses TRBV18 with TRBJ2-3; D gene uncertain. CDR1 is KGHSH and CDR2 is LQKENI in the germline V gene. The CDR3 runs to 13 residues. The germline V and J ends were trimmed by 4 bases and 3 bases, with 8 bases remaining between them.

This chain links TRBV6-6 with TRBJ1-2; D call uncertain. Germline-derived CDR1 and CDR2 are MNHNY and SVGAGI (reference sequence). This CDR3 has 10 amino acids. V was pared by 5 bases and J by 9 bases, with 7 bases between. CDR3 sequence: CASSTSSYTF. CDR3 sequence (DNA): TGTGCCAGCAGTACCTCCAGCTACACCTTC.

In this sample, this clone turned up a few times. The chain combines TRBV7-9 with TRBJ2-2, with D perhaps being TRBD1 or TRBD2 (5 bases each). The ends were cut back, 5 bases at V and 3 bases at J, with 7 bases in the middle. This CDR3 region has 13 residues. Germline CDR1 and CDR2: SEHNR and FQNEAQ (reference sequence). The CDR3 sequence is CASSLGDTGELFF. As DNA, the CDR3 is TGTGCCAGCAGCCTGGGGGACACCGGGGAGCTGTTTTTT.

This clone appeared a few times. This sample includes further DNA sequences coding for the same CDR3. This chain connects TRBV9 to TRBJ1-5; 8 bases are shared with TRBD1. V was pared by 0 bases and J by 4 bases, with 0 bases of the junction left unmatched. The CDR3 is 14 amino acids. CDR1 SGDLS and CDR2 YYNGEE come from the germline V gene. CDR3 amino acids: CASSVGTGNQPQHF. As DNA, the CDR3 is TGTGCCAGCAGCGTAGGGACAGGGAATCAGCCCCAGCATTTT.

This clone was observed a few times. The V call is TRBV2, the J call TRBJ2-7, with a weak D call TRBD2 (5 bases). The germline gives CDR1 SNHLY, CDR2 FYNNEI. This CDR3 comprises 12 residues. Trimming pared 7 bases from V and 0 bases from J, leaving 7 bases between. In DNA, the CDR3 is TGTGCCAGCACTGGGAGCTCCTACGAGCAGTACTTC. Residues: CASTGSSYEQYF.

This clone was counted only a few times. The CDR3 region has the DNA TGTGCCAGCATGAGGGACCTTAGCACAGATACGCAGTATTTT. Its translation: CASMRDLSTDTQYF. This chain connects TRBV2 to TRBJ2-3; TRBD1 or TRBD2 may be the D gene (5 bases each). Trimming took 7 bases from V and 0 from J, leaving 11 bases between them. The CDR3 spans 14 residues. Per the germline V gene, CDR1 is SNHLY and CDR2 is FYNNEI. Combining the CDR3 with reference TRBV2 and TRBJ2-3 gives the whole variable domain EPEVTQTPSHQVTQMGQEVILRCVPISNHLYFYWYRQILGQKVEFLVSFYNNEISEKSEIFDDQFSVERPDGSNFTLKIRSTKLEDSAMYFCASMRDLSTDTQYFGPGTRLTVL.

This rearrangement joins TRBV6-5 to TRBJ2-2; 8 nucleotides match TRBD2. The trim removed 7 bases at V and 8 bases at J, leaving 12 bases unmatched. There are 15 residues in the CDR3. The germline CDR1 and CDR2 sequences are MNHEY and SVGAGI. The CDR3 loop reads CASIPSRLAGGELFF. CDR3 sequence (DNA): TGTGCCAGCATCCCGTCGCGGTTAGCGGGAGGGGAGCTGTTTTTT.

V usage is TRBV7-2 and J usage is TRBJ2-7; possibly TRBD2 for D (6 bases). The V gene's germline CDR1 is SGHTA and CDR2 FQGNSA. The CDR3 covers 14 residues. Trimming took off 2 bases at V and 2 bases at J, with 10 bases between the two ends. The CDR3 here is CASSLLLATYEQYF. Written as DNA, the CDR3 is TGTGCCAGCAGCTTACTACTAGCTACCTACGAGCAGTACTTC.

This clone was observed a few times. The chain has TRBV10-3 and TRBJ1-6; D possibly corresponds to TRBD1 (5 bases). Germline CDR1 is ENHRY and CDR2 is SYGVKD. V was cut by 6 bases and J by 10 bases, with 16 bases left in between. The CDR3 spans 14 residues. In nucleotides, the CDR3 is TGTGCCATCAGGGCCGGGACTAAGGAGTCACCCCTCCACTTT. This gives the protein CAIRAGTKESPLHF.

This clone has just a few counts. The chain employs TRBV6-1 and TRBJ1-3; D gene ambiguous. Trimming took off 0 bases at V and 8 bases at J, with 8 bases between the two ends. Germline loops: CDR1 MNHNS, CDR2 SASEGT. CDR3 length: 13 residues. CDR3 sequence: CASSEASRDTIYF. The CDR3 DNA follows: TGTGCCAGCAGTGAAGCCTCGAGAGACACCATATATTTT.

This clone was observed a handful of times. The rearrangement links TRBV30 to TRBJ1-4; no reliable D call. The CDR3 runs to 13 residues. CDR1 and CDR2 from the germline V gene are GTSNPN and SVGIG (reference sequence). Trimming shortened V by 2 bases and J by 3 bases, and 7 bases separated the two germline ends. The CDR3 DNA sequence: TGTGCCTGGAGTATGGCCTCTAATGAAAAACTGTTTTTT. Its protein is CAWSMASNEKLFF.

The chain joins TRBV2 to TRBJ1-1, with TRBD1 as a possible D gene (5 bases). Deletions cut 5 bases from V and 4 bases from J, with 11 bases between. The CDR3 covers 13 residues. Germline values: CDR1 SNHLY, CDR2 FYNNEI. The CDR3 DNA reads TGTGCCAGCAGTCTGGACATAGGCACTGAAGCTTTCTTT. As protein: CASSLDIGTEAFF.

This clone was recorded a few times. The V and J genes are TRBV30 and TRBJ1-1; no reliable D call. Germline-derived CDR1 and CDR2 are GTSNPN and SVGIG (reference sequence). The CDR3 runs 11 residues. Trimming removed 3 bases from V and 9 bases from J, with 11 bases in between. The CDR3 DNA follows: TGTGCCTGGAGGGTGGAAAGCAAAGCTTTCTTT. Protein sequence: CAWRVESKAFF.

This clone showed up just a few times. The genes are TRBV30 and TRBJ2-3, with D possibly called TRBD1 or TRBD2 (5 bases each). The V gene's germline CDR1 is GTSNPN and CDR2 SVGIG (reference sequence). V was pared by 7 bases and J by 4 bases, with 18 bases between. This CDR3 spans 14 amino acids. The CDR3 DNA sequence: TGTGCCTTAGTGACCCGGGACGGGGCAGATACGCAGTATTTT. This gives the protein CALVTRDGADTQYF.

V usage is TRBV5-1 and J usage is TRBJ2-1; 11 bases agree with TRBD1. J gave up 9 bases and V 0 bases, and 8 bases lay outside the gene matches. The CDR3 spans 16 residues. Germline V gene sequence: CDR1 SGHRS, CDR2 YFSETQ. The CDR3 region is CASSLAGQGALSEQFF. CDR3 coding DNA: TGCGCCAGCAGCTTGGCCGGACAGGGGGCTCTTAGTGAGCAGTTCTTC.